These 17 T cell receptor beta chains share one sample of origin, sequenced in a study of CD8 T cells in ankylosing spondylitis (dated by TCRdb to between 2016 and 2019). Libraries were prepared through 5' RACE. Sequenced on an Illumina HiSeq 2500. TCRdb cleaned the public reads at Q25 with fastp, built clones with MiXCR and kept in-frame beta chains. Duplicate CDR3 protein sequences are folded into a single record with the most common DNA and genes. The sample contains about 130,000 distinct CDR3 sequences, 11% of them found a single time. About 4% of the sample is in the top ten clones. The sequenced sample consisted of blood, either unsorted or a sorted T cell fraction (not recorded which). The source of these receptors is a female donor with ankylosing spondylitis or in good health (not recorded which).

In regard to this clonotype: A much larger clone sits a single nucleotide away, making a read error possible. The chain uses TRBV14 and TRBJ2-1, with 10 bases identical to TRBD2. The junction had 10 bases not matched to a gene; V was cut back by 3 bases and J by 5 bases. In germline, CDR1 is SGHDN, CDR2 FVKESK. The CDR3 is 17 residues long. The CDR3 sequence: CASSQDHASGSNNEQFF. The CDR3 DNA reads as TGTGCCAGCAGCCAGGATCACGCTAGCGGGAGCAACAATGAGCAGTTCTTC. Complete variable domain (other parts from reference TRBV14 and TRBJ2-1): EAGVTQFPSHSVIEKGQTVTLRCDPISGHDNLYWYRRVMGKEIKFLLHFVKESKQDESGMPNNRFLAERTGGTYSTLKVQPAELEDSGVYFCASSQDHASGSNNEQFFGPGTRLTVL.

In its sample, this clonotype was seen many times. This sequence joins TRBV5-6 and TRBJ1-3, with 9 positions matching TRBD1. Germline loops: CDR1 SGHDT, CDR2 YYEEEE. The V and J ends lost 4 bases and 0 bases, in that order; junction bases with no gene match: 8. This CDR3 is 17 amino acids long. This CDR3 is CASSARTGAYSGNTIYF. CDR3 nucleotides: TGTGCCAGCAGCGCCAGGACAGGGGCTTACTCTGGAAACACCATATATTTT.

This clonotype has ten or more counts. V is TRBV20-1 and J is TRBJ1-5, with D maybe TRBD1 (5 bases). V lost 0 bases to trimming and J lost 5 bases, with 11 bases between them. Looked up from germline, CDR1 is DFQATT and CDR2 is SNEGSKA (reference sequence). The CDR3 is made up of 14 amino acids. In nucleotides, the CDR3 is TGCAGTGCTAGAGATCGTGACAGCCATCAGCCCCAGCATTTT. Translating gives CSARDRDSHQPQHF.

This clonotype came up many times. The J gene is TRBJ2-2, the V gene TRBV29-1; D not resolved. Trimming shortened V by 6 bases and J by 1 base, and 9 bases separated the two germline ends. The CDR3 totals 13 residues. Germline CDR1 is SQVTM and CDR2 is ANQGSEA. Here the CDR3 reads CSVNLMNTGELFF. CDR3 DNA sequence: TGCAGCGTAAACTTGATGAACACCGGGGAGCTGTTTTTT.

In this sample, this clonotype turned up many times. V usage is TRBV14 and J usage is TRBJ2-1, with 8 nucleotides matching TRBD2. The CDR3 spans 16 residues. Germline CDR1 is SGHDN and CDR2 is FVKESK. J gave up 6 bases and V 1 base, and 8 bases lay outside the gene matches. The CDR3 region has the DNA TGTGCCAGCAGCCAAGGATCGGGACTAGGAACCAATGAGCAGTTCTTC. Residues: CASSQGSGLGTNEQFF.

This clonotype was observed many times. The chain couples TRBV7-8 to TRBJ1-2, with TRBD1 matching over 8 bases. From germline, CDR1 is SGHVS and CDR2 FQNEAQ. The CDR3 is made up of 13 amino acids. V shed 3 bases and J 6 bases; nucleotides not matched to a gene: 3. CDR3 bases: TGTGCCAGCAGCTTCGAACAGGGGGATGGCTACACCTTC. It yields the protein CASSFEQGDGYTF.

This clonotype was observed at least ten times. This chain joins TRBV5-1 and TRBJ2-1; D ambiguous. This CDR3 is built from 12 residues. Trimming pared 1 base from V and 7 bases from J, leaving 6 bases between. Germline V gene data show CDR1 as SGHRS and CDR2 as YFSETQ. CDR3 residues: CASSLYGNEQFF. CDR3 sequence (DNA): TGCGCCAGCAGCTTGTACGGGAATGAGCAGTTCTTC.

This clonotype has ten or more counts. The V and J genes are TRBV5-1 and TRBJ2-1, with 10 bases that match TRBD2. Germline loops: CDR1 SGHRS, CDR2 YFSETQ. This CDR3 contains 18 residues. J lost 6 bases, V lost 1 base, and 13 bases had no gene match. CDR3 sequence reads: CASSLRPGTSEGGNEQFF. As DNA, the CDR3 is TGCGCCAGCAGCTTGCGTCCCGGGACTAGCGAGGGAGGCAATGAGCAGTTCTTC.

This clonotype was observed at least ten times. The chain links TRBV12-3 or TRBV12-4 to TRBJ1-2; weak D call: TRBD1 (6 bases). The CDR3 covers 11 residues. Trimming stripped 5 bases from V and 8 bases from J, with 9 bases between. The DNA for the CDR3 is TGTGCCAGCAGTAAGGGGGAGGGCTACACCTTC. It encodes CASSKGEGYTF.

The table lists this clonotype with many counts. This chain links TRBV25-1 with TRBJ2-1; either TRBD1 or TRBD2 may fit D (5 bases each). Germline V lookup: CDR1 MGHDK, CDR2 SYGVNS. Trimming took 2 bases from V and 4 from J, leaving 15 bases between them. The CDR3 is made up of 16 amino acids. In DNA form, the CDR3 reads TGTGCCAGCAGTGAACCACCGGGACGGGATTACAATGAGCAGTTCTTC. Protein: CASSEPPGRDYNEQFF.

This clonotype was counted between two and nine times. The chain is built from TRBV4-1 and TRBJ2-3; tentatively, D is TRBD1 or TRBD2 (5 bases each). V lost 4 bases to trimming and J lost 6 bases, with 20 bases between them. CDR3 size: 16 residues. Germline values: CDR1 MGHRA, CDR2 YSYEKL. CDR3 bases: TGCGCCAGCAGCCCTTCGACTATACAGTGGGGGGATACGCAGTATTTT. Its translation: CASSPSTIQWGDTQYF.

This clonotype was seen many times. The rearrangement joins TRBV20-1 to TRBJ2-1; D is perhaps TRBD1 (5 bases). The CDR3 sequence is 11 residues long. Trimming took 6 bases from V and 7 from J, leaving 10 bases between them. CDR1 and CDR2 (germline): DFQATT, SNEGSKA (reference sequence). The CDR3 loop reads CSAGQWNEQFF. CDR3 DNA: TGCAGTGCCGGACAATGGAATGAGCAGTTCTTC.

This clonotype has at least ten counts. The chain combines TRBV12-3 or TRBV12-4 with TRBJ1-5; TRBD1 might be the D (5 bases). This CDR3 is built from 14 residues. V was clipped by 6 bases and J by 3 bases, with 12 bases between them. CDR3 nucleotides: TGTGCCAGCAGCCAACAGGTTAACAATCAGCCCCAGCATTTT. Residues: CASSQQVNNQPQHF.

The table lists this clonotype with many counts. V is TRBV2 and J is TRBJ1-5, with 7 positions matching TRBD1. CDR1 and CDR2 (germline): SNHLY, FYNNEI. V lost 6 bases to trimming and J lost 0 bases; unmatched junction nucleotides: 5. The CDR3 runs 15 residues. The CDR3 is CASRQGDVSNQPQHF. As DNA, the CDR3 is TGTGCCAGCAGGCAGGGGGACGTTAGCAATCAGCCCCAGCATTTT.

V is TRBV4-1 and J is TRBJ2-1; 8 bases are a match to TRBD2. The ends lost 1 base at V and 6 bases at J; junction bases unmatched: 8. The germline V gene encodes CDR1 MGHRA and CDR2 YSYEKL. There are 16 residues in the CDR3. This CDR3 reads CASSQAGGPLRNEQFF. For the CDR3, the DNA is TGCGCCAGCAGCCAAGCGGGAGGGCCCCTCCGCAATGAGCAGTTCTTC.

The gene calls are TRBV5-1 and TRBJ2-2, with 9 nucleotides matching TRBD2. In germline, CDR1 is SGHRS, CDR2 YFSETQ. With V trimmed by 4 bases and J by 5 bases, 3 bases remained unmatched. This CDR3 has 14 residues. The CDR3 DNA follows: TGCGCCAGCAGCCAACTAGCGGGTACCGGGGAGCTGTTTTTT. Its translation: CASSQLAGTGELFF. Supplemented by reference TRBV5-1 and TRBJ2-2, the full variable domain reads KAGVTQTPRYLIKTRGQQVTLSCSPISGHRSVSWYQQTPGQGLQFLFEYFSETQRNKGNFPGRFSGRQFSNSRSEMNVSTLELGDSALYLCASSQLAGTGELFFGEGSRLTVL.

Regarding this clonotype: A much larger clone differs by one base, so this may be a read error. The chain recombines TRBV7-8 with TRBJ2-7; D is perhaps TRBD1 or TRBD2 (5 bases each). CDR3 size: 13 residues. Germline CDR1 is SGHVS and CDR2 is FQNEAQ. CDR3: CASNLNEGREQYF. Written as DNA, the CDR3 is TGTGCCAGCAACTTAAATGAGGGGCGCGAGCAGTACTTC.